This T cell receptor beta chain was identified during a study of T cell repertoires in cytomegalovirus infection. Across the study: Carrying CMV and the relevant HLA type showed in public TCR beta signatures. Study-wide results and caveats: Totalled public TCR beta family frequency picked out people who carried CMV plus the relevant HLA. HLA-C-restricted, CMV-specific TCR beta clonotypes were dominant ex vivo.

From the reads, TCRdb called clonotypes with MiXCR, one entry per CDR3 protein. The sample carries 270,000 or so distinct CDR3 sequences, 17% recorded once. This clonotype was found many times. Antigen specificity is unknown. Per the germline V gene, CDR1 is SNHLY and CDR2 is FYNNEI. The V and J ends lost 0 bases and 5 bases respectively, with 13 bases between them. The CDR3 runs 15 residues. The rearrangement joins TRBV2 to TRBJ2-5; possible D gene TRBD2, 6 bases. This sequence was found in a human donor in good health (CMV status not recorded). Some clones in this sample may be carry-over from other donors' samples. Sequencing was done on a sample of CD8+ T cells from PBMCs. The CDR3 nucleotides read TGTGCCAGCAGTGAAGCGCTATCGGGGGATGAGACCCAGTACTTC. The encoded protein is CASSEALSGDETQYF.